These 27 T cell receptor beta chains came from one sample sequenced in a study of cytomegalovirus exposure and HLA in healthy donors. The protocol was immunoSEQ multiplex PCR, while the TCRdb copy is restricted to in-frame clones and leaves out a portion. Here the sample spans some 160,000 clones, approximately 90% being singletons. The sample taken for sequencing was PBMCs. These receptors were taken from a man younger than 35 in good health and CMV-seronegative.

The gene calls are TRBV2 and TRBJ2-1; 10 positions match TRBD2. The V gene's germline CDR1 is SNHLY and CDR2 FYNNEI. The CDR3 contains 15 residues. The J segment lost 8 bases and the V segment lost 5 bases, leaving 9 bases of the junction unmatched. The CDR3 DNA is TGTGCCAGCAGTTCCGCCAGCGGGGGGGCCGATGAGCAGTTCTTC. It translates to CASSSASGGADEQFF.

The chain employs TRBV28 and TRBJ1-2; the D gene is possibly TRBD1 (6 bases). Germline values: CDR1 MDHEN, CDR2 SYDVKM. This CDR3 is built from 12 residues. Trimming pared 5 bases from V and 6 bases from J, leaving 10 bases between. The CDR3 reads CASSEQGHGYTF. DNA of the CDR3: TGTGCCAGCAGTGAACAGGGCCATGGCTACACCTTC.

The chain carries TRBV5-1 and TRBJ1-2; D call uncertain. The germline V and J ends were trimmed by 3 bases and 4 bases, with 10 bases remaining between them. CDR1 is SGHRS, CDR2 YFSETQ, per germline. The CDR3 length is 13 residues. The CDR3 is CASSSSGSYGYTF. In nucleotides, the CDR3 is TGCGCCAGCAGCTCTTCCGGTAGCTATGGCTACACCTTC.

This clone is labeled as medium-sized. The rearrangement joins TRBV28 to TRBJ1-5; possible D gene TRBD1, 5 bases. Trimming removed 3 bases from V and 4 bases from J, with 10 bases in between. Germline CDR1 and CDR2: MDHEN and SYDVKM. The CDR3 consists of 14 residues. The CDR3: CASSFRAMNQPQHF. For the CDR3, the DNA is TGTGCCAGCAGTTTCAGGGCTATGAATCAGCCCCAGCATTTT.

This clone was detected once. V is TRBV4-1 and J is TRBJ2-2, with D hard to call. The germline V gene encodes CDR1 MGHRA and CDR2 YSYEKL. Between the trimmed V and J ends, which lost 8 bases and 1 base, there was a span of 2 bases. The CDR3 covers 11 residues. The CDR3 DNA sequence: TGCGCCAGCCGGAACACCGGGGAGCTGTTTTTT. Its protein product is CASRNTGELFF.

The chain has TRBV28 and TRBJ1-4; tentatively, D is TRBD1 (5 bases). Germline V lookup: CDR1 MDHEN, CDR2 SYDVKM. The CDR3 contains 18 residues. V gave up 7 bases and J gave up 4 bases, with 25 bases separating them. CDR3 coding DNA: TGTGCCAGCACCTACGGAATGCGGGGCCCACCTGTTAATGAAAAACTGTTTTTT. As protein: CASTYGMRGPPVNEKLFF.

As DNA, the CDR3 is TGCAGCGTCGAACTACGGGGGACGCAGTACTTC. Its protein is CSVELRGTQYF. V is TRBV29-1 and J is TRBJ2-7; D might be TRBD2 (6 bases). The V end lost 6 bases, the J end lost 9 bases, and 15 bases lay between the germline ends. This CDR3 has 11 residues. Germline CDR1 is SQVTM and CDR2 is ANQGSEA.

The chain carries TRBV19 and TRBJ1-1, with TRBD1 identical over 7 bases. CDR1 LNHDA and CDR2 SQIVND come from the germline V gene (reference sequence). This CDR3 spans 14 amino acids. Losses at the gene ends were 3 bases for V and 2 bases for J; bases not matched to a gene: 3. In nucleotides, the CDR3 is TGTGCCAGTAGTATCGACAGGGCAAACACTGAAGCTTTCTTT. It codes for CASSIDRANTEAFF.

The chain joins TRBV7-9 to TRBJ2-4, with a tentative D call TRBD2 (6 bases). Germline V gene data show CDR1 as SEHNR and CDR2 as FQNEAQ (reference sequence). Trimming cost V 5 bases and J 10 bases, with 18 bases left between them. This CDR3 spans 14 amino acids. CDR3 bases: TGTGCCAGCAGCGAGGGACTTCGGAAAGGGATTCAGTACTTC. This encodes CASSEGLRKGIQYF.

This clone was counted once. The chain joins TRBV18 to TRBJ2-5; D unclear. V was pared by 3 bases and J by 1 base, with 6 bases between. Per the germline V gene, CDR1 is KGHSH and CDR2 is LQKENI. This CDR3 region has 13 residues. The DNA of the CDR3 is TGTGCCAGCTCACCCCGGAGCCAAGAGACCCAGTACTTC. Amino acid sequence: CASSPRSQETQYF.

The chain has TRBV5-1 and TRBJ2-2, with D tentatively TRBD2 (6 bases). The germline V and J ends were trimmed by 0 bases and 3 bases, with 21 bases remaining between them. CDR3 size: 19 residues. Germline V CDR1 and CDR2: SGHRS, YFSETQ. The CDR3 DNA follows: TGCGCCAGCAGCTTGGAAGGTAGATCGGGTCAGCGGGACACCGGGGAGCTGTTTTTT. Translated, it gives CASSLEGRSGQRDTGELFF.

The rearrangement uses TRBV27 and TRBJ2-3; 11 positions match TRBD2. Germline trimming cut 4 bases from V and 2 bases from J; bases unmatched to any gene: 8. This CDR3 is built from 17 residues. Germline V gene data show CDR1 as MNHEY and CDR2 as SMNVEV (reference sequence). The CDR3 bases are TGTGCCAGCAGTTCCCCTGGGACTAGCGGATCCACAGATACGCAGTATTTT. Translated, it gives CASSSPGTSGSTDTQYF.

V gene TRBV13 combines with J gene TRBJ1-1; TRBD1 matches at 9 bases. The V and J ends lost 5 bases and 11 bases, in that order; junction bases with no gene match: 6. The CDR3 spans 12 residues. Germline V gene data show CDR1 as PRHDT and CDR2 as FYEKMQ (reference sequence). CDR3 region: CASSTWDREAFF. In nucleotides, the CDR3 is TGTGCCAGCAGCACATGGGACAGGGAGGCTTTCTTT.

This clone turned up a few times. CDR3 loop: CASSHGFGNEQFF. CDR3 DNA: TGTGCCAGCAGTCACGGGTTCGGCAATGAGCAGTTCTTC. The chain couples TRBV27 to TRBJ2-1; no definite D call. The CDR3 contains 13 residues. The germline V gene encodes CDR1 MNHEY and CDR2 SMNVEV (reference sequence). Trimming removed 5 bases at V and 6 bases at J, with 11 bases between.

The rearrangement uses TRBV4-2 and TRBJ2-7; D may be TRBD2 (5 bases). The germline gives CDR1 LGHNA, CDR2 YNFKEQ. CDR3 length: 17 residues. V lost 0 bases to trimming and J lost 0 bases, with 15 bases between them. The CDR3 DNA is TGTGCCAGCAGCCAAGATTTAACGGGAAGGAGCTCCTACGAGCAGTACTTC. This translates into CASSQDLTGRSSYEQYF.

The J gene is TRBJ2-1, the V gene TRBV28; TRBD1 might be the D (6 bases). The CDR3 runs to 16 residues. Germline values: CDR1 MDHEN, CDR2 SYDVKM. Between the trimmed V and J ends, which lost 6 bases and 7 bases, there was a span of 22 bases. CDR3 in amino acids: CASSQMGAGNGNEQFF. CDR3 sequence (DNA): TGTGCCAGCAGCCAAATGGGGGCAGGGAATGGAAATGAGCAGTTCTTC.

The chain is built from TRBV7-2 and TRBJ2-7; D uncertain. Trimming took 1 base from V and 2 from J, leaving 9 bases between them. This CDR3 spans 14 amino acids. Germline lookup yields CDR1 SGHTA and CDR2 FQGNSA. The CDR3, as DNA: TGTGCCAGCAGCTTAGGGGCTTTAACCTACGAGCAGTACTTC. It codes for CASSLGALTYEQYF.

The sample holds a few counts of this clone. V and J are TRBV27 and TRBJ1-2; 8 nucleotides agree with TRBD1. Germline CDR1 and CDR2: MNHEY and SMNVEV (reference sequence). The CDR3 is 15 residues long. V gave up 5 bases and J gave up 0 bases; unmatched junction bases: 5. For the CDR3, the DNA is TGTGCCAGCAGTCCTACAGGGGGAACTAACTATGGCTACACCTTC. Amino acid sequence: CASSPTGGTNYGYTF.

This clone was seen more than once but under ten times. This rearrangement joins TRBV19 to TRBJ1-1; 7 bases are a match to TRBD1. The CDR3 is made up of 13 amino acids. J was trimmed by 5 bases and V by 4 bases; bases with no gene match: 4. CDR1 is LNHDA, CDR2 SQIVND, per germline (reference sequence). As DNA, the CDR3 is TGTGCCAGTAGTAAGGGGGCGGATACTGAAGCTTTCTTT. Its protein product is CASSKGADTEAFF.

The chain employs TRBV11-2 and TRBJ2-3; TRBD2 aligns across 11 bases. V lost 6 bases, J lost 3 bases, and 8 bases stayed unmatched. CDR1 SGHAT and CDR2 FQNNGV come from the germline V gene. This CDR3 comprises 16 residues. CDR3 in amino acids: CASRIAGGVVTDTQYF. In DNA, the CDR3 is TGTGCCAGCAGGATAGCGGGAGGGGTCGTAACAGATACGCAGTATTTT. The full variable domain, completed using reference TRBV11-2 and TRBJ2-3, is EAGVAQSPRYKIIEKRQSVAFWCNPISGHATLYWYQQILGQGPKLLIQFQNNGVVDDSQLPKDRFSAERLKGVDSTLKIQPAKLEDSAVYLCASRIAGGVVTDTQYFGPGTRLTVL.

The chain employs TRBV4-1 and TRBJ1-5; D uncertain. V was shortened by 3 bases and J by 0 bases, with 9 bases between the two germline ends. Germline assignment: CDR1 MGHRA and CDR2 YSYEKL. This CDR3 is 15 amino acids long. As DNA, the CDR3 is TGCGCCAGCAGCCACGAACAGTATAGCAATCAGCCCCAGCATTTT. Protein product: CASSHEQYSNQPQHF.

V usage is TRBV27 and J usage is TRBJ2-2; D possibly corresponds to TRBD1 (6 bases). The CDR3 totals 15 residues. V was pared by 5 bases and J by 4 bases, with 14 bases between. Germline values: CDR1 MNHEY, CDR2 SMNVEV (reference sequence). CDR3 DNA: TGTGCCAGCAGTCAAAGTTCAGGGGCCACCGGGGAGCTGTTTTTT. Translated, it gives CASSQSSGATGELFF.

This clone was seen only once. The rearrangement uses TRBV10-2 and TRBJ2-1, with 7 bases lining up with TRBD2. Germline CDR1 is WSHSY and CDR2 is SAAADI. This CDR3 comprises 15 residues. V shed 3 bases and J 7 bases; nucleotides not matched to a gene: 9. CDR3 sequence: CASSEREARFNEQFF. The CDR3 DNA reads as TGCGCCAGCAGTGAACGGGAGGCCCGTTTTAATGAGCAGTTCTTC.

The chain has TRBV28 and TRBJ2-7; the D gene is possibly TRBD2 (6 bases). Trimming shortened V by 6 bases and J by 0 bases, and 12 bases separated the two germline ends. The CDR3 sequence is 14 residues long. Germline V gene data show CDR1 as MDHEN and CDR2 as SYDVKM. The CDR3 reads CASSPRGDSYEQYF. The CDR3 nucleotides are TGTGCCAGCAGCCCCCGCGGGGACTCCTACGAGCAGTACTTC.

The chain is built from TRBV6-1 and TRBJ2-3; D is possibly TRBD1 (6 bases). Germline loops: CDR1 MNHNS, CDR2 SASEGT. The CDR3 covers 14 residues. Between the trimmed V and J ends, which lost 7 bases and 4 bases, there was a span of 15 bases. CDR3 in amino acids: CASTRTEKADTQYF. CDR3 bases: TGTGCCAGCACCCGGACAGAGAAGGCAGATACGCAGTATTTT.

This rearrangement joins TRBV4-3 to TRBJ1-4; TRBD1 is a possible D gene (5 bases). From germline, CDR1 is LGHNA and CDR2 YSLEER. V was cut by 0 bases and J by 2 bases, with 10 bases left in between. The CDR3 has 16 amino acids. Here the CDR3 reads CASSQDGAVTNEKLFF. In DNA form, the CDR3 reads TGCGCCAGCAGCCAAGATGGGGCAGTTACTAATGAAAAACTGTTTTTT.

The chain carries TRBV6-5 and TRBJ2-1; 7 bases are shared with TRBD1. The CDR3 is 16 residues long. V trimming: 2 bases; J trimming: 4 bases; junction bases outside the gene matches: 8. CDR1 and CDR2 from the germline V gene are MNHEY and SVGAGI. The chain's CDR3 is CASSYDPGQTYNEQFF. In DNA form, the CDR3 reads TGTGCCAGCAGTTACGATCCGGGACAGACGTACAATGAGCAGTTCTTC.